This entry lists 3 T cell receptor beta chains sequenced from one sample in a study of T cells in Graves' hyperthyroidism and ophthalmopathy. RNA transcripts yielded amplified TCR beta CDR3 regions. The primer set for the first-round RT-PCR of the TCR CDR3 was HTBI. TCRdb reprocessed the multiplex PCR reads with MiXCR, giving one entry per CDR3 protein. The table has 610,000 or so distinct CDR3 sequences, around 45% seen once. Sequenced material: peripheral blood or thyroid tissue (not recorded which). These receptors all stem from a woman between 18 and 29 years old with Graves' hyperthyroidism.

V is TRBV4-1 and J is TRBJ2-5; TRBD2 matches 9 bases. Germline values: CDR1 MGHRA, CDR2 YSYEKL. The CDR3 covers 15 residues. Losses at the gene ends were 1 base for V and 5 bases for J; bases not matched to a gene: 5. The CDR3 protein is CASSQAGTSLETQYF. CDR3 coding DNA: TGCGCCAGCAGCCAAGCTGGGACTAGCTTGGAGACCCAGTACTTC.

This clonotype has just a few counts. Given the absence of the conserved phenylalanine or tryptophan at the CDR3 end, a read error is likely. The limits of the CDR3 on the DNA are not certain, so only TCRdb's listed CDR3 is given. This chain uses TRBV9 with TRBJ2-7; no check of the table's D call, TRBD1, against the DNA was made. Germline loops: CDR1 SGDLS, CDR2 YYNGEE. 14 amino acids form the CDR3, both terminal residues included. CDR3 protein: CASSYHPWAYEQYS.

The rearrangement uses TRBV10-3 and TRBJ2-3, with TRBD2 matching over 9 bases. CDR3 length: 16 amino acids. Germline V gene sequence: CDR1 ENHRY, CDR2 SYGVKD. V shed 3 bases, J shed 0 bases, and the junction held 4 bases outside the gene matches. The CDR3 is CAISDYSGGSTDTQYF. The CDR3 DNA follows: TGTGCCATCAGTGACTATAGCGGGGGCAGCACAGATACGCAGTATTTT.